This T cell receptor (beta chain) was profiled in a study of blood T cell repertoires in COVID-19. As for the study in general: Samples of COVID-19 (acute and convalescent) were obtained from the United States, Italy and Spain.

In the original processing: Reference gene primers were amplified, and this amplification served to estimate nucleated cell counts. Sequenced by immunoSEQ multiplex PCR; TCRdb stores in-frame clones only, minus some. D and trimming were read from the DNA, whereas the V and J calls and clone size are those reported in that table. The table lists around 310,000 clones, over 75% of them singletons. This CDR3 is built from 19 residues. V was cut by 0 bases and J by 4 bases, with 24 bases left in between. Germline assignment: CDR1 LNHNV and CDR2 YYDKDF (reference sequence). The sequenced sample consisted of peripheral blood. This clonotype was obtained from a woman aged 50 to 60 with active or convalescent COVID-19. This rearrangement joins TRBV15 to TRBJ2-5; D not resolved. The CDR3 DNA is TGTGCCACCAGCAGAGATCATCTTTTGCGCGGATATCTTCGAGAGACCCAGTACTTC. The encoded protein is CATSRDHLLRGYLRETQYF.